Below, one T cell receptor beta chain is given with its context. The sample carries other DNA sequences with the same CDR3. This sample is part of a study of shared clonotypes between healthy human individuals. The repertoire was sequenced with immunoSEQ multiplex PCR; TCRdb's copy has only in-frame clones and lacks some. The data hold 1 million to 1.3 million clones, with about 80% observed a single time. CDR3 size: 14 residues. Trimming took 2 bases from V and 2 from J, leaving 9 bases between them. Per the germline V gene, CDR1 is LNHDA and CDR2 is SQIVND (reference sequence). The sequence was collected from a man younger than 35 in good health. Some clones in this sample may be carry-over from other donors' samples. The chain recombines TRBV19 with TRBJ1-2; TRBD1 is a possible D gene (6 bases). Material for sequencing was memory CD4+ T cells from PBMCs. Described subset: CD45RA-negative fraction. The CDR3 sequence is CASSISGANYGYTF. The CDR3 nucleotides are TGTGCCAGTAGTATATCAGGGGCGAACTATGGCTACACCTTC.